This T cell receptor (beta chain) is drawn from a study of identical twins. Overall study results and limits: Less excess twin sharing appeared in beta out-of-frame sequences. Zero-insertion analyses were open to partial confounding by invariant MAIT and iNKT cells. The study drew conclusions from cross-sectional statistical analysis, not from following the same donors.

This clonotype was seen only a few times. Its target is not known. CDR1 and CDR2 from the germline V gene are DFQATT and SNEGSKA (reference sequence). This CDR3 spans 17 amino acids. Trimming at V came to 0 bases and at J to 0 bases, leaving 4 bases not matched to a gene. TCRdb re-called the 5' RACE reads through MiXCR, storing one row per CDR3 protein. The sample has about 530,000 distinct CDR3 sequences, roughly 15% seen once. The sample also formed part of further work on yellow fever vaccine responses in identical twins.

The gene calls are TRBV20-1 and TRBJ2-3; 12 nucleotides line up with TRBD2. Sequenced: CD4+ T cells sorted from blood. This sequence was found in a young woman in good health. CDR3 DNA sequence: TGCAGTGCTAGAGATTCTAGCGGGGGGGCTAGCACAGATACGCAGTATTTT. Protein sequence: CSARDSSGGASTDTQYF.